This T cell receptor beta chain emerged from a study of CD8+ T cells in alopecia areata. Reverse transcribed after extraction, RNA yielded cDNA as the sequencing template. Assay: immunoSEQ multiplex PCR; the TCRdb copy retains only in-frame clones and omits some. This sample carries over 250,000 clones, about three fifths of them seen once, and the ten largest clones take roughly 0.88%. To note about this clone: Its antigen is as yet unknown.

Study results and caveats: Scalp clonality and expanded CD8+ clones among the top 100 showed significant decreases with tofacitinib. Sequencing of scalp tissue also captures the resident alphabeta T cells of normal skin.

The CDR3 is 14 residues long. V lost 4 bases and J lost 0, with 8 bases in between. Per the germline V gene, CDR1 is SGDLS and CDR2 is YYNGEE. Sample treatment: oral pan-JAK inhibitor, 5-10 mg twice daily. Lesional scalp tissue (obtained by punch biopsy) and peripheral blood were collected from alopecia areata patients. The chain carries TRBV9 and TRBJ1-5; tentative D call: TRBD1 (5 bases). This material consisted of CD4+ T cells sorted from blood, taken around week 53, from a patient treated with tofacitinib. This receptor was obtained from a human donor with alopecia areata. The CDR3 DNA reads TGTGCCAGCAGCCTGGGACTTAGCAATCAGCCCCAGCATTTT. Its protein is CASSLGLSNQPQHF.